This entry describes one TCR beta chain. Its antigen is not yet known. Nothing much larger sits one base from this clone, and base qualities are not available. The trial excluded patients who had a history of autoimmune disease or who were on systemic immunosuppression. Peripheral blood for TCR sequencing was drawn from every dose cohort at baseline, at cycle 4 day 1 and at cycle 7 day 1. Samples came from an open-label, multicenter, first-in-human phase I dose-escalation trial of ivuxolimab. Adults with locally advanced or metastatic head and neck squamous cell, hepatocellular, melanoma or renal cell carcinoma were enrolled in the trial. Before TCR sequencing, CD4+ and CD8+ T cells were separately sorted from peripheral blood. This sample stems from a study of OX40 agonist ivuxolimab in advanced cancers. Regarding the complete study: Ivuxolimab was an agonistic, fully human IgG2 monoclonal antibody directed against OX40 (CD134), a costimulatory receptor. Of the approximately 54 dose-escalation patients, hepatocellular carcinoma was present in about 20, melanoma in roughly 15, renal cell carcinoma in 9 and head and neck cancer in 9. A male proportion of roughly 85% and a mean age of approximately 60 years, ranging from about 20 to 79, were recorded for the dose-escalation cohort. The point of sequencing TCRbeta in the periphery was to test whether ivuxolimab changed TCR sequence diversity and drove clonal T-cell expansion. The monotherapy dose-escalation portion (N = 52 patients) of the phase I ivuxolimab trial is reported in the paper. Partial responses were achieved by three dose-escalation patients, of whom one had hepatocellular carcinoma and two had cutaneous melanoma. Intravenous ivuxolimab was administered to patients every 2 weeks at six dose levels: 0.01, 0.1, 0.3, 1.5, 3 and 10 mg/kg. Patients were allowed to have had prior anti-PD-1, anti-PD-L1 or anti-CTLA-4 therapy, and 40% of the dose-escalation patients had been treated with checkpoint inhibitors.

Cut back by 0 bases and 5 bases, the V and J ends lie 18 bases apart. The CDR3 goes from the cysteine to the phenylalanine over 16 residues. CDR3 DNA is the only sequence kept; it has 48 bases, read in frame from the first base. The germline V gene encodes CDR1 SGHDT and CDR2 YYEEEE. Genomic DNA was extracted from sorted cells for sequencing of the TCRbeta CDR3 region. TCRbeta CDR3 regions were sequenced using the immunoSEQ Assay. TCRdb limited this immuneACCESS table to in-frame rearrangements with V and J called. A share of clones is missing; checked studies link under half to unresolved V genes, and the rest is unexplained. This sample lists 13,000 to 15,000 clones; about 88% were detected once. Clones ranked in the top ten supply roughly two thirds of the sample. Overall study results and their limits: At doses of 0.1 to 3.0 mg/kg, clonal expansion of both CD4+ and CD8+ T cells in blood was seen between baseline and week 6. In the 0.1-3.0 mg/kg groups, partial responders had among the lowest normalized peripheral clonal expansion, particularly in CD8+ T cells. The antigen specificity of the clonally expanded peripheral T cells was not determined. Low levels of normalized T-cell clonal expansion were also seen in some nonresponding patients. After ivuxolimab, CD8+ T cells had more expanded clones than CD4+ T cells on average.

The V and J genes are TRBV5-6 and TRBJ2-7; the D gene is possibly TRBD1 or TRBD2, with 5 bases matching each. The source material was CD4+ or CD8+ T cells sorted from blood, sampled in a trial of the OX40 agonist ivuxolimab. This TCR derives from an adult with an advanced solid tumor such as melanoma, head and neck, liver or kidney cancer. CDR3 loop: CASSLARGPSPDEQYF. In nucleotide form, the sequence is TGTGCCAGCAGCTTGGCTCGGGGACCCTCCCCGGACGAGCAGTACTTC. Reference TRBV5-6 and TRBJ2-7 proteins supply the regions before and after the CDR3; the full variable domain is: DAGVTQSPTHLIKTRGQQVTLRCSPKSGHDTVSWYQQALGQGPQFIFQYYEEEERQRGNFPDRFSGHQFPNYSSELNVNALLLGDSALYLCASSLARGPSPDEQYFGPGTRLTVT.